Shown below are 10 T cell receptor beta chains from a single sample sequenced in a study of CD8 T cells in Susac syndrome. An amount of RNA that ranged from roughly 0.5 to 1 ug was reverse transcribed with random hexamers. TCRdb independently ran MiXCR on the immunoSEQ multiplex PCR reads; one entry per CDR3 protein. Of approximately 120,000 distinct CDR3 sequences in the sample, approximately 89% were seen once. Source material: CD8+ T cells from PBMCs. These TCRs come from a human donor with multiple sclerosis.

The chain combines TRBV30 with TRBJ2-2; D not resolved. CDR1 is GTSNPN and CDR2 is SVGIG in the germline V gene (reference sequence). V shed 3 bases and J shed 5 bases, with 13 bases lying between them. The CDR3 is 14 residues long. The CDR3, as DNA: TGTGCCTGGAGAGAAGGCGTGATTACCGGGGAGCTGTTTTTT. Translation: CAWREGVITGELFF.

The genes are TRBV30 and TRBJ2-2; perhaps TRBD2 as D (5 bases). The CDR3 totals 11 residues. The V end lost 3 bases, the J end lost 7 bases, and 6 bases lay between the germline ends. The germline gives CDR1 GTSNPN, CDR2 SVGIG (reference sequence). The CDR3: CAWSAGGELFF. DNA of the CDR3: TGTGCCTGGAGCGCGGGCGGGGAGCTGTTTTTT. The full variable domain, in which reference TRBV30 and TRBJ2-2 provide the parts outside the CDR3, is SQTIHQWPATLVQPVGSPLSLECTVEGTSNPNLYWYRQAAGRGLQLLFYSVGIGQISSEVPQNLSASRPQDRQFILSSKKLLLSDSGFYLCAWSAGGELFFGEGSRLTVL.

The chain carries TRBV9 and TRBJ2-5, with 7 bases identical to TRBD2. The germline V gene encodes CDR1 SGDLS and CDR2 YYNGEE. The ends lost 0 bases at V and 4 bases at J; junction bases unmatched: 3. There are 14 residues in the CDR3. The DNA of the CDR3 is TGTGCCAGCAGCGTAGAGGCGGGAGCAGAGACCCAGTACTTC. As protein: CASSVEAGAETQYF.

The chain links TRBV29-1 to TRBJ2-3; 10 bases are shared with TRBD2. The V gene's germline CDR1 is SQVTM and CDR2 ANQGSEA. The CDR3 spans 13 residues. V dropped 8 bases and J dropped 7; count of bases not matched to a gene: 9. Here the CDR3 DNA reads TGCAGCTATCTAGCGGGAGATGGGAATACGCAGTATTTT. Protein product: CSYLAGDGNTQYF.

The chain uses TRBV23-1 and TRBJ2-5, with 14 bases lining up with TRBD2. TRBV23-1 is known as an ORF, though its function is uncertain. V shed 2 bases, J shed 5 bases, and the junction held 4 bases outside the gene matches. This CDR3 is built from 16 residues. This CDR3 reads CASSQLGLAGAETQYF. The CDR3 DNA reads TGCGCCAGCAGTCAACTGGGACTAGCGGGAGCGGAGACCCAGTACTTC.

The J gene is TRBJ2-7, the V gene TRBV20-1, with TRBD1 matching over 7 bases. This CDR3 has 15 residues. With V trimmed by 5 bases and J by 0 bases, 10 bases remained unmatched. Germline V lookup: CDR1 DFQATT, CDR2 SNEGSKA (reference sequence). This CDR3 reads CSAADRDRSSYEQYF. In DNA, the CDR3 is TGCAGTGCTGCTGACAGGGACCGGAGCTCCTACGAGCAGTACTTC.

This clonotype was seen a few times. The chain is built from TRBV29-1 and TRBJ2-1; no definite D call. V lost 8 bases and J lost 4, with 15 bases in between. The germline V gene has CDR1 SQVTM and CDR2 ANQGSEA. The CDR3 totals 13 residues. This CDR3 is CSIPKDLYNEQFF. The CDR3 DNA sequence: TGCAGCATACCCAAGGACCTGTACAATGAGCAGTTCTTC.

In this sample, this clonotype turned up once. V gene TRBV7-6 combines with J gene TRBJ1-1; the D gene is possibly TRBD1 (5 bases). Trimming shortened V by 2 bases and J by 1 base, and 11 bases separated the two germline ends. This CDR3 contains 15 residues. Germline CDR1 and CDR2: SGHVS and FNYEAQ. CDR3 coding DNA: TGTGCCAGCAGCTTATTGGGACCACAGAACACTGAAGCTTTCTTT. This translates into CASSLLGPQNTEAFF.

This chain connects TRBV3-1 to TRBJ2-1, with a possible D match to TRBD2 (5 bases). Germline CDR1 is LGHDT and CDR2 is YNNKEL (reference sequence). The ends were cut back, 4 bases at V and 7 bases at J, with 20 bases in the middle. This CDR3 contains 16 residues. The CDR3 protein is CASSPYGPGTENEQFF. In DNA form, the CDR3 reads TGTGCCAGCAGCCCCTATGGGCCGGGAACGGAGAATGAGCAGTTCTTC.

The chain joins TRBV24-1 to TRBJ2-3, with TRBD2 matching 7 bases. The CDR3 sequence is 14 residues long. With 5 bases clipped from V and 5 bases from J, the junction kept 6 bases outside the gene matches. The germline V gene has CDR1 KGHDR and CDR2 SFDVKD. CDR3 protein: CATSGAGDEDTQYF. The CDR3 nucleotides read TGTGCCACCAGTGGGGCGGGAGACGAAGATACGCAGTATTTT.